The sequence of this TCR beta chain was determined in a study of T-cell reconstitution after alpha-beta-depleted transplantation in children. The germline V and J ends were trimmed by 3 bases and 4 bases, with 14 bases remaining between them. CDR3 length equals 16 residues. CDR1 and CDR2 (germline): SGHKS, YYEKEE (reference sequence). The authors prepared the TCRbeta library with unique molecular identifiers. TCRdb recomputed calls from the PCR reads with MiXCR, one row per CDR3 protein. The data show about 540,000 distinct CDR3 sequences, about 16% seen once. The V call is TRBV5-5, the J call TRBJ1-6, with D possibly being TRBD1 (5 bases). The specimen was PBMCs from the stem cell graft donor, collected from the stem cell graft. The source is a human donor who donated a stem cell graft to a child with acute lymphoblastic leukemia. CDR3 nucleotide sequence: TGTGCCAGCAGCTATGATCCGGGACCGTATAATTCACCCCTCCACTTT. Its protein is CASSYDPGPYNSPLHF.